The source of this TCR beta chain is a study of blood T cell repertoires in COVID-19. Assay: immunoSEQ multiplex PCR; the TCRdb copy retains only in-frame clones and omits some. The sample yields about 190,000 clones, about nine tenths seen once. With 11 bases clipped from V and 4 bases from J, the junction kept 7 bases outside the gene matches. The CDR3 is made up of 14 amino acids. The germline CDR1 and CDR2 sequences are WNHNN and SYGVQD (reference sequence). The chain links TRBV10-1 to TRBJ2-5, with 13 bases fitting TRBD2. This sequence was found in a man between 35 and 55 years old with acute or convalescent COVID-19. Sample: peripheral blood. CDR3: CAQLAGGRIETQYF. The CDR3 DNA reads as TGCGCCCAACTAGCGGGGGGGCGTATAGAGACCCAGTACTTC.